These T cell receptor beta chains were read from a single sample in a study of T-cell reconstitution after alpha-beta-depleted transplantation in children. One entry per CDR3 protein results from TCRdb running MiXCR on the PCR reads. The sample has under 100,000 distinct CDR3 sequences; around 15% are singletons. Sequences were derived from PBMCs, mostly from graft donor cells, sampled 180 days after TCRalphabeta/CD19-depleted stem cell transplant. Source of these receptors: a male patient under 10 years old who had a stem cell transplant for acute lymphoblastic leukemia, so the T cells may come from the graft donor. Each CDR3 is given with its conserved first and last residue. A D gene is named only where the DNA matches it firmly. Rows may omit the clone size; those that give it use once, few, many or a size class.

j_gene,d_gene,abundance,v_gene,CDR3nt,CDR3aa
TRBJ1-5,TRBD1,few,TRBV2,TGTGCCAGCAGGGGACAGACTTTTGGTCAGCCCCAGCATTTT,CASRGQTFGQPQHF
TRBJ2-4,TRBD1,-,TRBV29-1,TGCAGCGTTCGGACAGGGAGTGGAAACATTCAGTACTTC,CSVRTGSGNIQYF
TRBJ1-1,TRBD1,-,TRBV6-6,TGTGCCAGCAGTTCCGAGACAGGGCGAGCTTTCTTT,CASSSETGRAFF
TRBJ2-7,-,few,TRBV6-1,TGTGCCAGCAACCCCGGGACCGCCTCCTACGAGCAGTACTTC,CASNPGTASYEQYF
TRBJ2-7,TRBD1,few,TRBV28,TGTGCCAGCAGTTTATTTGGACAGGTCTACGAGCAGTACTTC,CASSLFGQVYEQYF
TRBJ2-7,TRBD1,few,TRBV2,TGTGCCAGCAATTTGGATTCGGACAGGGCCTCCTACGAGCAGTACTTC,CASNLDSDRASYEQYF
TRBJ2-3,-,-,TRBV20-1,TGCAGTGCTAGAGATCTCACAGATACGCAGTATTTT,CSARDLTDTQYF
TRBJ1-1,TRBD1,-,TRBV7-2,TGTGCCAGCAGCTTCCTAATAGGGACAGGGAACACTGAAGCTTTCTTT,CASSFLIGTGNTEAFF
TRBJ1-6,TRBD1,-,TRBV5-1,TGCGCCAGCAATGACAGGGGCACAGGACCCCTCCACTTT,CASNDRGTGPLHF
TRBJ1-6,-,many,TRBV12-3/TRBV12-4,TGTGCCAGCAGTTCGCAGGGCAGGTCGAATTCACCCCTCCACTTT,CASSSQGRSNSPLHF
TRBJ1-2,-,many,TRBV5-6,TGTGCCAGCAGCTTGGGGCCTGGACAGTTTAACTATGGCTACACCTTC,CASSLGPGQFNYGYTF
TRBJ2-7,TRBD2,-,TRBV6-5,TGTGCCAGCAGTCCCTCGGGGGGGCCCTATTACGAGCAGTACTTC,CASSPSGGPYYEQYF
TRBJ2-7,-,many,TRBV7-9,TGTGCCAGCAGCTTAGCAGGGGGGGACTACGAGCAGTACTTC,CASSLAGGDYEQYF
TRBJ1-5,TRBD1,few,TRBV6-2/TRBV6-3,TGTGCCAGCAGTTACGGCCCAGGGGGCTTTTCCAATCAGCCCCAGCATTTT,CASSYGPGGFSNQPQHF
TRBJ2-2,TRBD2,few,TRBV6-2/TRBV6-3,TGTGCCAGCAACGGACTAGCTTTTCACACCGGGGAGCTGTTTTTT,CASNGLAFHTGELFF
TRBJ2-2,TRBD2,few,TRBV7-2,TGTGCCAGCAAGGCGGGAGGTAGCACCGGGGAGCTGTTTTTT,CASKAGGSTGELFF
TRBJ2-7,-,-,TRBV6-1,TGTGCCAGCAGTGACTTCCCGGGACCTAGCTACGAGCAGTACTTC,CASSDFPGPSYEQYF
TRBJ1-5,-,few,TRBV4-1,TGCGCCAGCAGCCAATTTACCCGGAATCAGCCCCAGCATTTT,CASSQFTRNQPQHF
TRBJ2-7,TRBD1,few,TRBV3-1,TGTGCCAGCAGCCCGGGACAGTATACCTACGAGCAGTACTTC,CASSPGQYTYEQYF
TRBJ2-5,-,few,TRBV10-2,TGCGCCAGCAGTGTAAATCCCGGAAAAGAGACCCAGTACTTC,CASSVNPGKETQYF
TRBJ2-1,TRBD1,-,TRBV12-3/TRBV12-4,TGTGCCAGCAGTTTAGGGGGGTCAGGGGGGCAGTTCTTC,CASSLGGSGGQFF
TRBJ2-1,-,many,TRBV15,TGTGCCACCAGCAGGGGGGACATTGGAGGCAATGAGCAGTTCTTC,CATSRGDIGGNEQFF
TRBJ2-3,-,-,TRBV11-2,TGTGCCAGCACATGGACAGCAAGACGCACAGATACGCAGTATTTT,CASTWTARRTDTQYF
TRBJ2-1,-,-,TRBV5-1,TGCGCCAGCAGCACCGACAATGAGCAGTTCTTC,CASSTDNEQFF
TRBJ2-2,TRBD2,-,TRBV7-8,TGTGCCAGCAGCCCGGCTTTATTGAGCGGGGGATCGGCCGGGGAGCTGTTTTTT,CASSPALLSGGSAGELFF
TRBJ1-2,-,-,TRBV7-6,TGTGCCAGCAGCTTATTCGGTCGGCGCGGCCCAAAAACACTGGGAGGCTACACCTTC,CASSLFGRRGPKTLGGYTF
TRBJ1-5,TRBD1,-,TRBV7-6,TGTGCCAGCAGCGATGGGACAGTTTATCAGCCCCAGCATTTT,CASSDGTVYQPQHF